Reported below is one T cell receptor (beta chain). Its specificity is not known. There were no recent acute infections or vaccinations among the donors, who were healthy HIV-negative adults. This sample stems from a study of shared clonotypes between healthy human individuals. Whole-study context: Two female and a few male donors aged 18 to 49 were enrolled.

The CDR3 runs to 16 residues. Trimming took off 5 bases at V and 4 bases at J, with 20 bases between the two ends. Per the germline V gene, CDR1 is SGHTA and CDR2 is FQGNSA. The study's findings and limits: With few donors, the genetic and exposure-history diversity represented was limited. Naive CD4 clonotypes overlapped across a handful of donors at roughly 4.5%.

Some clones are missing from TCRdb's copy, which holds only in-frame ones; the method was immunoSEQ multiplex PCR. The sample consists of about 2.4 million clones, approximately 93% of them appearing once. V and J are TRBV7-2 and TRBJ2-5; perhaps TRBD1 as D (7 bases). The sequence was obtained from a man aged 18 to 29 in good health. Some clones in this sample may be carry-over from other donors' samples. Specimen: naive CD4+ T cells from PBMCs. Regarding subset: CD45RA+ positively selected. CDR3 DNA: TGTGCCAGCAGCCCAGGGGGGACCCCGAGGAGAGAGACCCAGTACTTC. It is translated as CASSPGGTPRRETQYF. Drawing the rest from reference TRBV7-2 and TRBJ2-5, the complete variable domain is GAGVSQSPSNKVTEKGKDVELRCDPISGHTALYWYRQSLGQGLEFLIYFQGNSAPDKSGLPSDRFSAERTGGSVSTLTIQRTQQEDSAVYLCASSPGGTPRRETQYFGPGTRLLVL.